This TCR beta chain was obtained from a study of CD8+CD57+ T cells in acquired aplastic anemia (dated by TCRdb to the late 2010s). General notes on the study: On average, sorted CD4+ and CD8+ cells yielded around 3.1 ug of extracted DNA, with a range of about 0.19 to 30 ug. An average of approximately 10 million reads for CD4+ cells and 11.0 million reads for CD8+ cells was obtained from healthy donor samples.

Genomic DNA was used as template for profiling of TCR beta VDJ combinations and CDR3 sequences. An Illumina HiSeq 2000 was the platform used for TCR repertoire sequencing. The authors' analysis ran thus. TRBV/TRBJ rearrangement plots, CDR3 size and DJ length profiles, and Simpson's diversity index were used to evaluate the repertoires. The most abundant DNA sequence in the deep sequencing data was defined as the immunodominant clone. CDR3 amino acid sequences were checked for sharing between subjects and were compared against published repertoires and the VDJdb database. TCRdb reworked the public reads: Q25 trimming with fastp, MiXCR clone assembly, productive beta chains retained. When rows share a CDR3 protein, they turn into one entry using the most common DNA and genes. TCRdb's processing, not the authors' own work, is the source of the V and J calls. The sample includes about 220,000 distinct CDR3 sequences, with almost 35% observed a single time. The top ten constitute roughly 1.1% of the sample.

According to the germline V gene, CDR1 reads SNHLY and CDR2 reads FYNNEI. The CDR3 starts with the cysteine, ends with the phenylalanine, and has 14 residues. The CDR3 DNA has 42 bases and is translated from base 1. V is trimmed back by 6 bases and J by 4 bases, and the junction contains 2 bases that no gene match accounts for. This clonotype was seen repeatedly, ten times or more. Its target antigen remains unknown. No qualities accompany the bases; no much larger clone lies one base away. The investigation overall reported the following: Although roughly 30 CD8+ CDR3 sequences were shared by patients and controls, these sequences appeared highly expressed in patients and within the immunodominant clones of patients. No significant difference in CD8+ Simpson's diversity was found between patients and healthy controls (P=0.060).

The study deep-sequenced TCR repertoires of sorted CD4+ and CD8+ blood T cells from severe aplastic anemia patients and healthy subjects. Ficoll-Paque density gradient centrifugation was used to isolate peripheral blood mononuclear cells. CD4+ and CD8+ T cells were sorted by FACS or magnetic beads before DNA extraction. The TCR was taken from a human donor in good health, serving as a control. The chain joins TRBV2 to TRBJ1-6, and 8 junctional nucleotides match TRBD1. Source material: sorted CD4+, CD8+, or CD8+CD57+ T cells (not recorded which) from PBMCs. The nucleotide sequence reads as follows: TGTGCCAGCAGCCGGGACAGGTATAATTCACCCCTCCACTTT. Its amino acids are CASSRDRYNSPLHF. Extended through the reference TRBV2 and TRBJ1-6 proteins, this CDR3 yields the full variable domain: EPEVTQTPSHQVTQMGQEVILRCVPISNHLYFYWYRQILGQKVEFLVSFYNNEISEKSEIFDDQFSVERPDGSNFTLKIRSTKLEDSAMYFCASSRDRYNSPLHFGNGTRLTVT.